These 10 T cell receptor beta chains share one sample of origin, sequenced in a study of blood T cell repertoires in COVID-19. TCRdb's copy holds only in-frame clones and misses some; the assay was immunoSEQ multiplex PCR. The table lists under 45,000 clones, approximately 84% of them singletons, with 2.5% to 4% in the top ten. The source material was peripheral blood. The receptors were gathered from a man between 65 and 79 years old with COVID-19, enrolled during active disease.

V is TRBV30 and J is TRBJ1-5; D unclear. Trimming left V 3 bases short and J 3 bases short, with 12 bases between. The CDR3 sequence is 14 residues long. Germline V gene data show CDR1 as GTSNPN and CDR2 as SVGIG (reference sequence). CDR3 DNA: TGTGCCTGGAGACGGGGTGGTAACAATCAGCCCCAGCATTTT. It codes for CAWRRGGNNQPQHF.

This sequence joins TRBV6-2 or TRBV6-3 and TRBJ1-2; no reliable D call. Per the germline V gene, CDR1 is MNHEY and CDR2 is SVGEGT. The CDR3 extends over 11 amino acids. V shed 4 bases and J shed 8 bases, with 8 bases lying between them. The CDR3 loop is CASSSGPGYTF. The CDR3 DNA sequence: TGTGCCAGCAGTTCCGGTCCGGGCTACACCTTC.

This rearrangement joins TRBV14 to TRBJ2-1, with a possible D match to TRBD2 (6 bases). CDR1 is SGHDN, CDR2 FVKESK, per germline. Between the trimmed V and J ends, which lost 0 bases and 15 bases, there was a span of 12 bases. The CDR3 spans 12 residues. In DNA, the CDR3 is TGTGCCAGCAGCCAAGAGTGGCGGGGCCGGTTCTTC. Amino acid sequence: CASSQEWRGRFF.

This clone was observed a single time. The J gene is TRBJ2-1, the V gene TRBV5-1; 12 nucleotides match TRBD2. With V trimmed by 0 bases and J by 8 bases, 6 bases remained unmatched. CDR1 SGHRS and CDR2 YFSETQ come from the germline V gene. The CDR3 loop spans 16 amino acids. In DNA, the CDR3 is TGCGCCAGCAGCTTGGGGGGACTAGCGGGTTTCGATGAGCAGTTCTTC. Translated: CASSLGGLAGFDEQFF.

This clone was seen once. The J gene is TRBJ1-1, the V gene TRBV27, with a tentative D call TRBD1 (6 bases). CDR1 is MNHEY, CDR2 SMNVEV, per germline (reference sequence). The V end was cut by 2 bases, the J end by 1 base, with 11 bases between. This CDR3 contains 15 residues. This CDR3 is CASSLGGGTNTEAFF. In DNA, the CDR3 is TGTGCCAGCAGTTTAGGGGGCGGCACGAACACTGAAGCTTTCTTT.

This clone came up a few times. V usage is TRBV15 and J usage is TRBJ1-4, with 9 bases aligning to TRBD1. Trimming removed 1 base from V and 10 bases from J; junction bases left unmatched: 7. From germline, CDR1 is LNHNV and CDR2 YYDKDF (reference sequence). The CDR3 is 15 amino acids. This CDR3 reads CATSRGGTGFGKLFF. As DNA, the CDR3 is TGTGCCACCAGCAGAGGTGGGACAGGGTTCGGAAAACTGTTTTTT.

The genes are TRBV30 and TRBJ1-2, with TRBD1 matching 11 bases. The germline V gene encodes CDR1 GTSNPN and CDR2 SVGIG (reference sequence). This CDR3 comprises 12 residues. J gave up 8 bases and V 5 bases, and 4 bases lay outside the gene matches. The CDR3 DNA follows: TGTGCCTGGCAGGACAGGGGGCAAGGCTACACCTTC. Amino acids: CAWQDRGQGYTF.

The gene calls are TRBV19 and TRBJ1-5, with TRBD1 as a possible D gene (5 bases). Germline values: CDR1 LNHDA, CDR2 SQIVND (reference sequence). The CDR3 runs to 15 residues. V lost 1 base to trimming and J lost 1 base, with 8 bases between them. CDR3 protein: CASSIGQGSNQPQHF. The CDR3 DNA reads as TGTGCCAGTAGTATAGGGCAGGGAAGCAATCAGCCCCAGCATTTT.

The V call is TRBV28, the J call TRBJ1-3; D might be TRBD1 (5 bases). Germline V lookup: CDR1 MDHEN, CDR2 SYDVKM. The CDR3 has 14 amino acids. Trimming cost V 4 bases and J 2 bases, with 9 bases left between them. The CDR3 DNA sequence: TGTGCCAGCAGTTCGGGGGGAGCTGGAAACACCATATATTTT. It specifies CASSSGGAGNTIYF.

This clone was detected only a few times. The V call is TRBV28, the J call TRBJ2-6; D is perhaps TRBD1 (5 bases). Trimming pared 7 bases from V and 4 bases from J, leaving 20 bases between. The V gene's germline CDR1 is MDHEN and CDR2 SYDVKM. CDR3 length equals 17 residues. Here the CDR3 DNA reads TGTGCCAGCACCCCCTCCCAGGGCCAGTTAGGGGCCAACGTCCTGACTTTC. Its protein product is CASTPSQGQLGANVLTF.